These 15 T cell receptor beta chains originate from one sample sequenced in a study of molecular identifiers for immune sequencing clone quantification. In TCRdb, the PCR reads were re-called with MiXCR into one record per CDR3 protein. Here the sample spans 300,000 to 400,000 distinct CDR3 sequences, roughly a quarter being singletons. The specimen sequenced was naive CD8+ T cells from blood, with Jurkat cell RNA spiked in. Subset described: FACS-sorted CD8+CD4-CCR7+CD45RA+ naive T cells. Receptors originate from a human donor in good health. Some libraries in this study had Jurkat cell RNA spiked in.

This clonotype was detected many times. This chain uses TRBV5-8 with TRBJ1-5, with D hard to call. Trimming stripped 5 bases from V and 4 bases from J, with 16 bases between. The length of the CDR3 is 15 residues. Germline V gene sequence: CDR1 SGHTS, CDR2 YDEGEE. This CDR3 is CASRGTLGSNQPQHF. In DNA form, the CDR3 reads TGTGCCAGCAGGGGTACCTTGGGGAGTAATCAGCCCCAGCATTTT.

Details on this clonotype: A much larger clone lies one base from this, so it may be a read error. The CDR3 sequence: CASSSPGAPGAQHF. The CDR3 DNA sequence: TGTGCCAGCAGTTCCCCGGGGGCCCCGGGTGCCCAGCATTTT. The rearrangement links TRBV25-1 to TRBJ1-5, with a tentative D call TRBD1 (6 bases). CDR1 and CDR2 (germline): MGHDK, SYGVNS. The V gene lost 5 bases and the J gene lost 11 bases, with 19 bases spanning the gap. This CDR3 is 14 amino acids long. Supplemented by reference TRBV25-1 and TRBJ1-5, the full variable domain reads EADIYQTPRYLVIGTGKKITLECSQTMGHDKMYWYQQDPGMELHLIHYSYGVNSTEKGDLSSESTVSRIRTEHFPLTLESARPSHTSQYLCASSSPGAPGAQHFGDGTRLSIL.

On this clonotype itself: The germline gene is not matched at one end of the junction; a read error may be the cause. The chain links TRBV23-1 to TRBJ2-6; tentatively, D is TRBD1 (5 bases). TRBV23-1 falls under the ORF class, with uncertain function. The CDR3 sequence is 15 residues long. The DNA for the CDR3 is TGCGCCAGCAGTCCCCGGCCCTCTGGGGCCACCGTCCTGACTTTC. Protein: CASSPRPSGATVLTF.

This clonotype was seen many times. This sequence joins TRBV9 and TRBJ2-7; 7 bases map to TRBD1. Germline CDR1 SGDLS, CDR2 YYNGEE. Germline trimming cut 3 bases from V and 2 bases from J; bases unmatched to any gene: 5. The CDR3 loop spans 14 amino acids. CDR3 residues: CASSASGQTYEQYF. CDR3 bases: TGTGCCAGCAGCGCATCGGGACAGACCTACGAGCAGTACTTC.

The gene calls are TRBV7-9 and TRBJ1-4; D perhaps matches TRBD1 (5 bases). V was clipped by 5 bases and J by 4 bases, with 14 bases between them. Germline CDR1 reads SEHNR; CDR2 reads FQNEAQ (reference sequence). The CDR3 length is 15 residues. The CDR3 coding sequence is TGTGCCAGCAGCCGGGGACCCCCCGGTAATGAAAAACTGTTTTTT. The encoded protein is CASSRGPPGNEKLFF.

J is TRBJ2-1 and V is TRBV7-2; D gene unclear. CDR1 is SGHTA and CDR2 is FQGNSA in the germline V gene. The ends were cut back, 7 bases at V and 5 bases at J, with 12 bases in the middle. The CDR3 consists of 13 residues. The CDR3 here is CASTLGLNNEQFF. For the CDR3, the DNA is TGTGCCAGCACCCTGGGTCTAAACAATGAGCAGTTCTTC.

The J gene is TRBJ2-5, the V gene TRBV12-3 or TRBV12-4; D gene ambiguous. CDR3 length: 14 amino acids. Trimming took 3 bases from V and 5 from J, leaving 13 bases between them. CDR3 DNA sequence: TGTGCCAGCAGTTTTAATTCCTTCTACGAGACCCAGTACTTC. This codes for CASSFNSFYETQYF.

This clonotype was recorded only once. This clone may be a read error of a much larger clone one base away. This chain connects TRBV10-1 to TRBJ2-7; 11 nucleotides align to TRBD1. The CDR3 consists of 13 residues. The V and J ends lost 4 bases and 5 bases, in that order; junction bases with no gene match: 1. CDR1 and CDR2 from the germline V gene are WNHNN and SYGVQD (reference sequence). CDR3 amino acids: CASSGDRGDEQYF. The CDR3 nucleotides are TGCGCCAGCAGTGGGGACAGGGGGGACGAGCAGTACTTC.

This clonotype was seen at least ten times. V is TRBV6-5 and J is TRBJ2-6, with a weak D call TRBD1 (6 bases). The CDR3 is 16 amino acids. Germline CDR1 and CDR2: MNHEY and SVGAGI. The ends were cut back, 0 bases at V and 2 bases at J, with 8 bases in the middle. The CDR3 nucleotides are TGTGCCAGCAGTTACTCGAACAGGGCTGGGGCCAACGTCCTGACTTTC. Translating it yields CASSYSNRAGANVLTF.

This clonotype has just a few counts. The chain combines TRBV4-3 with TRBJ2-7; D remains unclear. Per the germline V gene, CDR1 is LGHNA and CDR2 is YSLEER. Between the trimmed V and J ends, which lost 1 base and 2 bases, there was a span of 6 bases. This CDR3 is built from 13 residues. CDR3 amino acids: CASSQGITYEQYF. The CDR3 nucleotides read TGCGCCAGCAGCCAAGGAATTACCTACGAGCAGTACTTC.

This sequence joins TRBV4-3 and TRBJ2-7; perhaps TRBD1 as D (5 bases). The CDR3 spans 15 residues. Germline-derived CDR1 and CDR2 are LGHNA and YSLEER. Trimming shortened V by 1 base and J by 3 bases, and 13 bases separated the two germline ends. The CDR3 here is CASSQGSGKGYEQYF. For the CDR3, the DNA is TGCGCCAGCAGCCAAGGTTCAGGGAAAGGCTACGAGCAGTACTTC.

Remarks on this clonotype: This could be a read error, since a much larger clone is one nucleotide away. The rearrangement uses TRBV4-3 and TRBJ2-5; the match to TRBD2 covers 12 bases. From germline, CDR1 is LGHNA and CDR2 YSLEER. The CDR3 extends over 15 amino acids. DNA for the CDR3: TGCGCCAGCAGCCAAACTAGCGGGAGGCCTGAGACCCAGGACTTC. It translates to CASSQTSGRPETQDF.

This rearrangement joins TRBV2 to TRBJ1-1; no firm D call. Germline V lookup: CDR1 SNHLY, CDR2 FYNNEI. V was trimmed by 8 bases and J by 1 base, leaving 14 bases between them. The CDR3 length is 14 residues. CDR3 protein: CASQAAVGNTEAFF. Here the CDR3 DNA reads TGTGCCAGCCAGGCAGCCGTTGGGAACACTGAAGCTTTCTTT.

This clonotype appeared a few times. This rearrangement joins TRBV7-8 to TRBJ1-1; a weak D match, TRBD1 (5 bases). The V gene's germline CDR1 is SGHVS and CDR2 FQNEAQ. The V and J ends lost 2 bases and 4 bases respectively, with 20 bases between them. This CDR3 is built from 17 residues. CDR3 residues: CASSLLAGDLWGTEAFF. CDR3 DNA: TGTGCCAGCAGCTTACTAGCGGGGGACCTATGGGGCACTGAAGCTTTCTTT.

This clonotype has ten or more counts. J is TRBJ2-7 and V is TRBV29-1; D might be TRBD1 or TRBD2, each matching 5 bases. CDR3 length: 13 amino acids. The germline V gene encodes CDR1 SQVTM and CDR2 ANQGSEA. Trimming removed 6 bases at V and 0 bases at J, with 12 bases between. The CDR3 reads CSVGTRSSYEQYF. CDR3 in DNA: TGCAGCGTCGGGACCCGGAGCTCCTACGAGCAGTACTTC.